What follows are 26 T cell receptor beta chains derived from one specimen sequenced in a study of CD8+ T cells in alopecia areata. The treatment denotes: oral pan-JAK inhibitor, 5-10 mg twice daily. RNA was isolated and reverse transcribed to cDNA, the sequencing template. TCRdb's copy holds only in-frame clones and misses some; the assay was immunoSEQ multiplex PCR. The sample consists of under 200,000 clones, 60% of them appearing once. The sequenced sample was CD4+ T cells sorted from blood, obtained at week 24, from a patient treated with tofacitinib. These receptors all stem from a human donor with alopecia areata.

The CDR3 DNA follows: TGCAGCGCCGAGGGTACAGGAGATCTCATCCACGAGCAGTACTTC. It is translated as CSAEGTGDLIHEQYF. V and J are TRBV29-1 and TRBJ2-7; either TRBD1 or TRBD2 may fit D (5 bases each). CDR3 length: 15 residues. The germline CDR1 and CDR2 sequences are SQVTM and ANQGSEA. V gave up 7 bases and J gave up 5 bases, with 24 bases separating them.

The genes are TRBV6-5 and TRBJ1-5; D not resolved. From germline, CDR1 is MNHEY and CDR2 SVGAGI. This CDR3 comprises 16 residues. The V gene lost 2 bases and the J gene lost 1 base, with 12 bases spanning the gap. In nucleotides, the CDR3 is TGTGCCAGCAGTTACGCAGTGGGAAGGAGCAATCAGCCCCAGCATTTT. Amino acids: CASSYAVGRSNQPQHF.

This clone came up a few times. CDR3 coding DNA: TGTGCCTGGAGTAGACAGATCTCTGGGGCCAACGTCCTGACTTTC. Encoded protein: CAWSRQISGANVLTF. The chain carries TRBV30 and TRBJ2-6, with a weak D call TRBD1 (5 bases). Trimming shortened V by 2 bases and J by 0 bases, and 8 bases separated the two germline ends. The CDR3 totals 15 residues. Looked up from germline, CDR1 is GTSNPN and CDR2 is SVGIG (reference sequence). Complete variable domain (other parts from reference TRBV30 and TRBJ2-6): SQTIHQWPATLVQPVGSPLSLECTVEGTSNPNLYWYRQAAGRGLQLLFYSVGIGQISSEVPQNLSASRPQDRQFILSSKKLLLSDSGFYLCAWSRQISGANVLTFGAGSRLTVL.

The chain links TRBV9 to TRBJ1-4, with 7 bases lining up with TRBD1. The CDR3 has 14 amino acids. The J segment lost 8 bases and the V segment lost 0 bases, leaving 4 bases of the junction unmatched. Germline loops: CDR1 SGDLS, CDR2 YYNGEE. The CDR3 nucleotides are TGTGCCAGCAGCGTAGGGCAGGGGGGCGAAAAACTGTTTTTT. It translates to CASSVGQGGEKLFF.

The chain recombines TRBV7-2 with TRBJ2-5; D remains ambiguous. V shed 5 bases and J shed 4 bases, with 11 bases lying between them. Germline V CDR1 and CDR2: SGHTA, FQGNSA. The CDR3 contains 13 residues. CDR3 in amino acids: CASSPSIGETQYF. In nucleotides, the CDR3 is TGTGCCAGCAGCCCGTCTATCGGAGAGACCCAGTACTTC.

The rearrangement joins TRBV11-1 to TRBJ2-5; no reliable D call. Germline CDR1 and CDR2: SGHAT and FQDESV (reference sequence). The length of the CDR3 is 12 residues. Trimming took off 2 bases at V and 4 bases at J, with 5 bases between the two ends. Here the CDR3 DNA reads TGTGCCAGCAGCTTAAACCGAGAGACCCAGTACTTC. Its protein is CASSLNRETQYF. Looking up the rest from reference TRBV11-1 and TRBJ2-5 gives the full variable domain: EAEVAQSPRYKITEKSQAVAFWCDPISGHATLYWYRQILGQGPELLVQFQDESVVDDSQLPKDRFSAERLKGVDSTLKIQPAELGDSAMYLCASSLNRETQYFGPGTRLLVL.

The gene calls are TRBV25-1 and TRBJ2-6; D gene uncertain. With 10 bases removed from V and 0 bases from J, the gap between germline ends came to 19 bases. Germline V lookup: CDR1 MGHDK, CDR2 SYGVNS. CDR3 length equals 17 residues. The CDR3 sequence is CATQKGRGYSGANVLTF. DNA for the CDR3: TGTGCCACCCAAAAAGGGCGCGGTTACTCTGGGGCCAACGTCCTGACTTTC.

This chain connects TRBV30 to TRBJ2-3; TRBD2 matches at 7 bases. The CDR3 consists of 16 residues. V lost 2 bases to trimming and J lost 0 bases; unmatched junction nucleotides: 8. Germline V gene lookup returns CDR1 GTSNPN and CDR2 SVGIG (reference sequence). The CDR3 nucleotides are TGTGCCTGGAGTCAGAATTTGGGACTAAGCACAGATACGCAGTATTTT. It codes for CAWSQNLGLSTDTQYF. The entire variable domain, with the rest obtained from reference TRBV30 and TRBJ2-3, is as follows: SQTIHQWPATLVQPVGSPLSLECTVEGTSNPNLYWYRQAAGRGLQLLFYSVGIGQISSEVPQNLSASRPQDRQFILSSKKLLLSDSGFYLCAWSQNLGLSTDTQYFGPGTRLTVL.

V gene TRBV7-9 combines with J gene TRBJ1-1, with 7 positions matching TRBD1. V shed 4 bases, J shed 5 bases, and the junction held 7 bases outside the gene matches. Germline V lookup: CDR1 SEHNR, CDR2 FQNEAQ (reference sequence). This CDR3 comprises 14 residues. CDR3 in amino acids: CASSSRGGRTEAFF. In DNA, the CDR3 is TGTGCCAGCAGCTCCAGGGGGGGAAGAACTGAAGCTTTCTTT.

This clone was seen just once. The chain has TRBV29-1 and TRBJ2-1; TRBD2 matches at 15 bases. V shed 4 bases and J 12 bases; nucleotides not matched to a gene: 7. Germline V gene sequence: CDR1 SQVTM, CDR2 ANQGSEA. This CDR3 has 14 residues. CDR3 sequence (DNA): TGCAGCGTTGTCTGGACTAGCGGGGGGGCTGCGCAGTTCTTC. This encodes CSVVWTSGGAAQFF.

V is TRBV30 and J is TRBJ2-3, with D unresolved. CDR1 is GTSNPN, CDR2 SVGIG, per germline (reference sequence). V was shortened by 0 bases and J by 4 bases, with 5 bases between the two germline ends. The CDR3 consists of 12 residues. The CDR3 protein is CAWSVIPDTQYF. The CDR3 region has the DNA TGTGCCTGGAGTGTAATCCCAGATACGCAGTATTTT.

The V call is TRBV29-1, the J call TRBJ2-7; D is unresolved. Trimming stripped 7 bases from V and 3 bases from J, with 13 bases between. Germline V gene sequence: CDR1 SQVTM, CDR2 ANQGSEA. CDR3 length: 12 residues. In nucleotides, the CDR3 is TGCAGCGCCCTCTCAGAGTACTACGAGCAGTACTTC. This codes for CSALSEYYEQYF.

This clone was detected only a few times. The chain is built from TRBV2 and TRBJ2-7; 10 positions match TRBD1. This CDR3 has 15 amino acids. Germline V gene data show CDR1 as SNHLY and CDR2 as FYNNEI. The trim removed 3 bases at V and 5 bases at J, leaving 7 bases unmatched. CDR3 DNA: TGTGCCAGCAGTGATCCGGGACAGGGGTTCCACGAGCAGTACTTC. Translating gives CASSDPGQGFHEQYF.

The chain carries TRBV27 and TRBJ2-5; 9 nucleotides line up with TRBD2. V shed 6 bases, J shed 9 bases, and the junction held 11 bases outside the gene matches. This CDR3 is 14 amino acids long. Per the germline V gene, CDR1 is MNHEY and CDR2 is SMNVEV (reference sequence). The CDR3 DNA is TGTGCCAGCAGGACCAGACTAGCGGAGGGGGCCCAGTACTTC. Its protein product is CASRTRLAEGAQYF.

This clone was observed a single time. The chain couples TRBV30 to TRBJ2-5; D may be TRBD1 (5 bases). Trimming left V 2 bases short and J 3 bases short, with 10 bases between. Germline V gives CDR1 GTSNPN, CDR2 SVGIG (reference sequence). The length of the CDR3 is 13 residues. The chain's CDR3 is CAWSLGQKETQYF. In DNA form, the CDR3 reads TGTGCCTGGAGTTTGGGGCAGAAAGAGACCCAGTACTTC.

The sample holds a few counts of this clone. The J gene is TRBJ2-2, the V gene TRBV11-2; D ambiguous. Germline values: CDR1 SGHAT, CDR2 FQNNGV. This CDR3 is 14 amino acids long. Trimming pared 4 bases from V and 5 bases from J, leaving 11 bases between. Here the CDR3 DNA reads TGTGCCAGCAGCTCGCGGACGTTTACCGGGGAGCTGTTTTTT. It translates to CASSSRTFTGELFF.

The chain is built from TRBV6-5 and TRBJ1-5, with D maybe TRBD1 (5 bases). This CDR3 spans 14 amino acids. Germline V CDR1 and CDR2: MNHEY, SVGAGI. The V end lost 2 bases, the J end lost 2 bases, and 7 bases lay between the germline ends. DNA of the CDR3: TGTGCCAGCAGTTACCTCAGGGGCAATCAGCCCCAGCATTTT. Protein: CASSYLRGNQPQHF.

The CDR3 sequence: CASSSQGLETQYF. The CDR3 DNA reads as TGTGCCAGCAGCTCCCAAGGGTTAGAGACCCAGTACTTC. This rearrangement joins TRBV5-5 to TRBJ2-5; D gene uncertain. Trimming pared 3 bases from V and 4 bases from J, leaving 10 bases between. Germline assignment: CDR1 SGHKS and CDR2 YYEKEE (reference sequence). CDR3 length: 13 residues.

V gene TRBV30 combines with J gene TRBJ1-2; D perhaps matches TRBD1 (5 bases). In germline, CDR1 is GTSNPN, CDR2 SVGIG (reference sequence). The ends were cut back, 3 bases at V and 9 bases at J, with 23 bases in the middle. The CDR3 has 15 amino acids. The CDR3 region is CAWSMETASLGRYTF. The CDR3 nucleotides read TGTGCCTGGAGCATGGAGACAGCTTCTTTGGGTCGCTACACCTTC.

This clone appeared a few times. The CDR3 spells CASSILDRGPNTGELFF. DNA for the CDR3: TGTGCCAGTAGTATTTTGGACAGGGGGCCGAACACCGGGGAGCTGTTTTTT. This chain joins TRBV19 and TRBJ2-2; 11 positions match TRBD1. With V trimmed by 3 bases and J by 0 bases, 3 bases remained unmatched. The CDR3 sequence is 17 residues long. Germline-derived CDR1 and CDR2 are LNHDA and SQIVND (reference sequence).

The chain joins TRBV4-1 to TRBJ1-4, with D unresolved. Germline-derived CDR1 and CDR2 are MGHRA and YSYEKL. This CDR3 has 14 amino acids. Trimming cost V 4 bases and J 7 bases, with 13 bases left between them. The CDR3 protein is CASSLNHILEKLFF. The CDR3 DNA sequence: TGCGCCAGCAGCCTAAATCACATTCTTGAAAAACTGTTTTTT.

V and J are TRBV4-2 and TRBJ2-3; 10 bases are shared with TRBD2. Trimming cost V 0 bases and J 3 bases; bases outside gene matches: 6. Per germline, CDR1 LGHNA and CDR2 YNFKEQ. This CDR3 has 17 amino acids. CDR3 in amino acids: CASSQDWLSGGTDTQYF. The DNA for the CDR3 is TGTGCCAGCAGCCAAGACTGGCTTAGCGGGGGGACAGATACGCAGTATTTT.

The V and J genes are TRBV9 and TRBJ1-2; D is perhaps TRBD1 (5 bases). The ends were cut back, 3 bases at V and 7 bases at J, with 10 bases in the middle. Germline V gene lookup returns CDR1 SGDLS and CDR2 YYNGEE. This CDR3 is built from 12 residues. CDR3 coding DNA: TGTGCCAGCAGCGCCCAGGGACTTGGCTACACCTTC. It is translated as CASSAQGLGYTF.

The gene calls are TRBV6-5 and TRBJ2-5; the match to TRBD2 covers 11 bases. The CDR3 has 14 residues. In germline, CDR1 is MNHEY, CDR2 SVGAGI. With V trimmed by 0 bases and J by 12 bases, 6 bases remained unmatched. In DNA, the CDR3 is TGTGCCAGCAGTTACTCGAAGACTAGCGGGGATAAGTACTTC. Translating gives CASSYSKTSGDKYF.

There are a few counts of this clone. This chain connects TRBV6-1 to TRBJ1-5; TRBD1 might be the D (6 bases). V was cut by 6 bases and J by 5 bases, with 8 bases left in between. Germline values: CDR1 MNHNS, CDR2 SASEGT. The CDR3 extends over 12 amino acids. The CDR3 is CASRSGDQPQHF. DNA for the CDR3: TGTGCCAGCAGGTCAGGGGATCAGCCCCAGCATTTT.

The V call is TRBV4-1, the J call TRBJ1-6, with D unresolved. The CDR3 runs to 15 residues. Germline lookup yields CDR1 MGHRA and CDR2 YSYEKL. Trimming removed 1 base at V and 7 bases at J, with 11 bases between. The CDR3 DNA reads TGCGCCAGCAGCCAAGGGTTACAGAGGAATTCACCCCTCCACTTT. It encodes CASSQGLQRNSPLHF.